The 6 T cell receptor beta chains below come from one sample, sequenced in a study of blood T cell repertoires in COVID-19. This table comes from immunoSEQ multiplex PCR, and its TCRdb copy is limited to in-frame clones, with some not included. The data contain approximately 75,000 clones, around 82% of them seen just once; the ten biggest clones take up roughly 7.4%. Sequencing used peripheral blood. The receptors here all came from a human donor in a cohort sampled during active COVID-19.

J is TRBJ1-1 and V is TRBV6-6; 7 bases agree with TRBD1. This CDR3 has 12 residues. Germline CDR1 reads MNHNY; CDR2 reads SVGAGI (reference sequence). The V gene end was trimmed by 5 bases and the J gene end by 6 bases; junction bases not matched to a gene: 3. The CDR3 is CASSPGGSEAFF. Here the CDR3 DNA reads TGTGCCAGCAGTCCAGGGGGTTCTGAAGCTTTCTTT.

This chain links TRBV18 with TRBJ1-5, with TRBD1 matching over 7 bases. V shed 5 bases, J shed 2 bases, and the junction held 12 bases outside the gene matches. Germline V gives CDR1 KGHSH, CDR2 LQKENI. The CDR3 contains 17 residues. Here the CDR3 DNA reads TGTGCCAGCTCATCGGAAGCTTACCAGGGGGGCAATCAGCCCCAGCATTTT. Its translation: CASSSEAYQGGNQPQHF.

This chain links TRBV6-5 with TRBJ1-2, with TRBD1 matching over 7 bases. Germline V lookup: CDR1 MNHEY, CDR2 SVGAGI. The V and J ends lost 7 bases and 4 bases, in that order; junction bases with no gene match: 9. The CDR3 runs 14 residues. The CDR3 nucleotides are TGTGCCAGCAAGGCGACAGGGAGCCTCTATGGCTACACCTTC. Its protein is CASKATGSLYGYTF.

V is TRBV7-6 and J is TRBJ1-4; TRBD1 agrees at 9 bases. The junction had 8 bases not matched to a gene; V was cut back by 5 bases and J by 7 bases. The length of the CDR3 is 15 residues. Germline loops: CDR1 SGHVS, CDR2 FNYEAQ. The CDR3 nucleotides are TGTGCCAGCAGCGAGAACAGGGGGCGAGTTGAAAAACTGTTTTTT. It is translated as CASSENRGRVEKLFF. The whole variable domain, remainder taken from reference TRBV7-6 and TRBJ1-4, is GAGVSQSPRYKVTKRGQDVALRCDPISGHVSLYWYRQALGQGPEFLTYFNYEAQQDKSGLPNDRFSAERPEGSISTLTIQRTEQRDSAMYRCASSENRGRVEKLFFGSGTQLSVL.

V usage is TRBV10-3 and J usage is TRBJ2-7, with 9 bases identical to TRBD1. Germline-derived CDR1 and CDR2 are ENHRY and SYGVKD. V was clipped by 10 bases and J by 2 bases; unmatched bases: 9. The CDR3 has 14 amino acids. Here the CDR3 DNA reads TGTGCCACACGTCGACAGGGGGGGACCTACGAGCAGTACTTC. Residues: CATRRQGGTYEQYF.

The CDR3 reads CASSPPGQAYEQYF. CDR3 nucleotide sequence: TGTGCCAGCTCACCACCGGGACAGGCCTACGAGCAGTACTTC. The chain uses TRBV18 and TRBJ2-7; 8 nucleotides agree with TRBD1. The V gene's germline CDR1 is KGHSH and CDR2 LQKENI. The CDR3 has 14 amino acids. V was pared by 0 bases and J by 2 bases, with 0 bases of the junction left unmatched. The complete variable domain, with remaining parts taken from reference TRBV18 and TRBJ2-7, reads NAGVMQNPRHLVRRRGQEARLRCSPMKGHSHVYWYRQLPEEGLKFMVYLQKENIIDESGMPKERFSAEFPKEGPSILRIQQVVRGDSAAYFCASSPPGQAYEQYFGPGTRLTVT.